This T cell receptor (beta chain) stems from a study of cytomegalovirus exposure and HLA in healthy donors. At the level of the study: The study placed about four fifths of its 350 to 450 genotyped donors in the Caucasian-associated ancestry cluster.

PCR used 60 Vbeta primers and 13 Jbeta primers. Clones were read by immunoSEQ multiplex PCR, and TCRdb kept only the in-frame ones, dropping some. Counted here are around 200,000 clones, approximately 84% occurring once; the ten biggest clones make up approximately 3.8%. CDR3 length: 16 residues. The germline gives CDR1 PRHDT, CDR2 FYEKMQ (reference sequence). The trim removed 1 base at V and 9 bases at J, leaving 11 bases unmatched. The genes are TRBV13 and TRBJ2-1, with 8 positions matching TRBD2. The sample comprised PBMCs. This receptor was taken from a man aged 50 or older in good health and CMV-seronegative. The CDR3 reads CASSLAPLVAGTEQFF. The CDR3 DNA sequence: TGTGCCAGCAGCTTAGCCCCTCTGGTAGCGGGGACTGAGCAGTTCTTC.